A selection of T cell receptor beta chains follows, all from one sample in a study of OX40 agonist ivuxolimab in advanced cancers. Sequencing used immunoSEQ multiplex PCR; TCRdb keeps in-frame clones, though not all of them. The sample shows tens of thousands of clones, roughly 90% of them seen only once. Sequencing used CD4+ or CD8+ T cells sorted from blood, obtained in a trial of the OX40 agonist ivuxolimab. Receptor source: an adult with an advanced solid tumor such as melanoma, head and neck, liver or kidney cancer. The CDR3 runs from the conserved cysteine through the conserved F or W. D genes are given only for firm matches.

d_gene	j_gene	v_gene	CDR3nt	CDR3aa
TRBD1	TRBJ2-7	TRBV5-1	TGCGCCAGCAGCTTGTTGGACAGGGGTACCTACGAGCAGTACTTC	CASSLLDRGTYEQYF
-	TRBJ1-5	TRBV2	TGTGCCAGCAGTGAGAGGTCAATCCAGCCTCAGCATTTT	CASSERSIQPQHF
TRBD1	TRBJ1-2	TRBV18	TGTGCCAGCTCACCTACAGGGGGAAGTAACTATGGCTACACCTTC	CASSPTGGSNYGYTF
-	TRBJ2-3	TRBV4-1	TGCGCCAGCAGCCTAATGACTGGAGGAGATACGCAGTATTTT	CASSLMTGGDTQYF
TRBD2	TRBJ2-7	TRBV2	TGTGCCAGCAGTACACTCGCGGGAGTTTCTCACGAGCAGTACTTC	CASSTLAGVSHEQYF
-	TRBJ2-2	TRBV5-1	TGCGCCAGCAGCTTAACACCCACAATAGCGAACACCGGGGAGCTGTTTTTT	CASSLTPTIANTGELFF
-	TRBJ1-5	TRBV30	TGTGCCTGGAACAGGGAATATCAGCCCCAGCATTTT	CAWNREYQPQHF
-	TRBJ1-1	TRBV11-2	TGTGCCAGCAGCTTAGGATGGAGATCGTTCATGAACACTGAAGCTTTCTTT	CASSLGWRSFMNTEAFF
-	TRBJ2-7	TRBV19	TGTGCCAGTAGTGGGAGGCTAGCGTTATGGAGGTCCTACGAGCAGTACTTC	CASSGRLALWRSYEQYF
TRBD2	TRBJ2-7	TRBV2	TGTGCCAGCAGAGGGACTAACTACGAGCAGTACTTC	CASRGTNYEQYF
-	TRBJ1-1	TRBV5-4	TGTGCCAGCAGCCCACCGGGTTTGAACACTGAAGCTTTCTTT	CASSPPGLNTEAFF
TRBD1	TRBJ2-2	TRBV2	TGTGCCAGCAGTGTTAGGACAGGGACGAGCACCGGGGAGCTGTTTTTT	CASSVRTGTSTGELFF
-	TRBJ2-4	TRBV6-6	TGTGCCAGCAGGCCCCCCGCGGACAGAAACATTCAGTACTTC	CASRPPADRNIQYF
TRBD2	TRBJ2-1	TRBV5-1	TGCGCCAGCAGCTTGACCGGGACTAGCGGTCACAATGAGCAGTTCTTC	CASSLTGTSGHNEQFF